One sample yielded the 3 T cell receptor beta chains listed below, sequenced in a study of T-cell memory formation after mild COVID-19. Each CDR3 protein gets one entry after TCRdb re-called the 5' RACE reads with MiXCR. Seen here are 300,000 to 350,000 distinct CDR3 sequences, 13% to 15% observed once, and the top ten hold under 25%. Sequenced sample: PBMCs or a T cell subset sorted from them (not recorded which). The origin of the receptors is a man younger than 30 who had mild COVID-19 (a few samples of this study predate the infection). Cell type and time point are not known.

The genes are TRBV7-2 and TRBJ2-1, with D possibly called TRBD1 or TRBD2 (6 bases each). Trimming shortened V by 2 bases and J by 2 bases, and 10 bases separated the two germline ends. This CDR3 contains 15 residues. Germline lookup yields CDR1 SGHTA and CDR2 FQGNSA. The CDR3 protein is CASSLPGAPYNEQFF. DNA of the CDR3: TGTGCCAGCAGCTTACCGGGGGCGCCCTACAATGAGCAGTTCTTC.

This clonotype was observed a handful of times. The chain joins TRBV3-1 to TRBJ2-1; D ambiguous. The CDR3 length is 14 residues. Trimming shortened V by 8 bases and J by 6 bases, and 17 bases separated the two germline ends. Germline V lookup: CDR1 LGHDT, CDR2 YNNKEL (reference sequence). DNA of the CDR3: TGTGCCAGCGGTACAGTTGGTTCAAGCAATGAGCAGTTCTTC. The encoded protein is CASGTVGSSNEQFF.

This rearrangement joins TRBV10-1 to TRBJ2-2, with D unclear. The germline V and J ends were trimmed by 8 bases and 5 bases, with 9 bases remaining between them. CDR1 is WNHNN and CDR2 is SYGVQD in the germline V gene (reference sequence). The CDR3 totals 12 residues. The CDR3 region is CASGIATGELFF. DNA of the CDR3: TGCGCCAGCGGAATAGCAACCGGGGAGCTGTTTTTT.